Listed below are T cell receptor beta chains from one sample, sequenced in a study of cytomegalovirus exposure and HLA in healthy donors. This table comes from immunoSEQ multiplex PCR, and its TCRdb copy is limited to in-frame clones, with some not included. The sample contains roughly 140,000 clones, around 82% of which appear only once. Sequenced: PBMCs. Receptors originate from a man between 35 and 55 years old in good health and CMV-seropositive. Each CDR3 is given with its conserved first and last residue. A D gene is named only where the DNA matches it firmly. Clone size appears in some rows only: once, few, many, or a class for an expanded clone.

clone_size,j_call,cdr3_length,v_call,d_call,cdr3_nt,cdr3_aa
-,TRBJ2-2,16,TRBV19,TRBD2,TGTGCCAGTAGCGGCCTAGCGGGAAGAATAACCGGGGAGCTGTTTTTT,CASSGLAGRITGELFF
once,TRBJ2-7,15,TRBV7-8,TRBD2,TGTGCCAGCAGCTTAGAAGGGACTACCAACTACGAGCAGTACTTC,CASSLEGTTNYEQYF
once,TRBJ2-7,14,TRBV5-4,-,TGTGCCAGCAGCTTGCGTGCAGGTTTCTACGAGCAGTACTTC,CASSLRAGFYEQYF
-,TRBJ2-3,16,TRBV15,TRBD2,TGTGCCACCAGCGGAGCACGCGGGGGGGTCCAGGGTACGCAGTATTTT,CATSGARGGVQGTQYF
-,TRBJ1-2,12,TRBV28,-,TGTGCCAGCAGTTTCGCGGCGTATGGCTACACCTTC,CASSFAAYGYTF
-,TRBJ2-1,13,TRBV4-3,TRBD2,TGCGCCAGCAGCCAAGATCGCGGGAGGGAGTGGTTCTTC,CASSQDRGREWFF
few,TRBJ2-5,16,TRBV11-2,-,TGTGCCAGCAGCTTAGATGCAGGGGAGGGGCAGGAGACCCAGTACTTC,CASSLDAGEGQETQYF
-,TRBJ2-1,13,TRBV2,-,TGTGCCAGCCGCCTACAGGGCCCGGATGAGCAGTTCTTC,CASRLQGPDEQFF
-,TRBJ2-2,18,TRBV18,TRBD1,TGTGCCAGCTCACCACTGTTCCGGGACAGGGGCAGCGCCGGGGAGCTGTTTTTT,CASSPLFRDRGSAGELFF
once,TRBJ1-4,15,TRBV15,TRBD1,TGTGCCACCAGCGGAGACAGGGGCGCGAGTGAAAAACTGTTTTTT,CATSGDRGASEKLFF
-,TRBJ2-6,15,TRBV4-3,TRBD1,TGCGCCAGCAGCCTAACAGGGGCCGGGGCCAACGTCCTGACTTTC,CASSLTGAGANVLTF
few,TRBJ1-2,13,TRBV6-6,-,TGTGCCAGCAGTTACTCGGGAGCCTATGGCTACACCTTC,CASSYSGAYGYTF
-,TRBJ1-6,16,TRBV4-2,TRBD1,TGTGCCAGCAGCCAAGACCCGGGGACAGCCTATTCACCCCTCCACTTT,CASSQDPGTAYSPLHF
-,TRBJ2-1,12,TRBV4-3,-,TGCGCCAGCAGCCTACGGGGTAAGGAGCAGTTCTTC,CASSLRGKEQFF
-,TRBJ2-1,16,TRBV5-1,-,TGCGCCAGCCGAAAAGGACACACCAACTCCTACAATGAGCAGTTCTTC,CASRKGHTNSYNEQFF
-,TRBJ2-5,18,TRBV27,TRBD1,TGTGCCAGCGCCCTACGACAGGGAAGGGGAAGGGCGCAAGAGACCCAGTACTTC,CASALRQGRGRAQETQYF
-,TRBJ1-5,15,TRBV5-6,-,TGTGCCAGCAGCTTGTCGGGGTTGAGCAATCAGCCCCAGCATTTT,CASSLSGLSNQPQHF
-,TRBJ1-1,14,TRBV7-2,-,TGTGCCAGCAGCTTACAGGCTTTGAACACTGAAGCTTTCTTT,CASSLQALNTEAFF
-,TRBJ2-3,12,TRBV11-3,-,TGTGCCAGCAGCCCAAGGGGTAGTCTCTTTTATTTT,CASSPRGSLFYF
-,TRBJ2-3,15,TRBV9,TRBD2,TGTGCCAGCAGCGTAGTAGCTAGCGGGAGTGATACGCAGTATTTT,CASSVVASGSDTQYF
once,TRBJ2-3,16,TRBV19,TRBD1,TGTGCCAGTAGTATCGGGGCAGGGGGAGGCACAGATACGCAGTATTTT,CASSIGAGGGTDTQYF
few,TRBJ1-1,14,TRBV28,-,TGTGCCACCTACCCACAGGGAAGGCGGACTGAAGCTTTCTTT,CATYPQGRRTEAFF
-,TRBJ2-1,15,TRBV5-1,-,TGCGCCAGCAGCTCGGGGCAGGGGATATGGAATGAGCAGTTCTTC,CASSSGQGIWNEQFF
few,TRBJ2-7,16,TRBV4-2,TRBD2,TGTGCCAGCAGCCAAGATCCTCGGGGGGGCTCTTACGAGCAGTACTTC,CASSQDPRGGSYEQYF
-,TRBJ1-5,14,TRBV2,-,TGTGCCAGCATGTCAGGCCCAGGCAATCAGCCCCAGCATTTT,CASMSGPGNQPQHF
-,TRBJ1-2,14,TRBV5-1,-,TGCGCCAGCAGCTTCTCCGGGGAGCGGAATGGCTACACCTTC,CASSFSGERNGYTF
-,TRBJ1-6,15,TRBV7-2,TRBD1,TGTGCCAGCAGCCCAGGGACAGGGCGTAATTCACCCCTCCACTTT,CASSPGTGRNSPLHF
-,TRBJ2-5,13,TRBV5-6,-,TGTGCCAGCAGCCGTACTAGAGTGCAGACCCAGTACTTC,CASSRTRVQTQYF
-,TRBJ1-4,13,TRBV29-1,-,TGCAGCGTTGTCCCGGGGGATACTGAAAAACTGTTTTTT,CSVVPGDTEKLFF
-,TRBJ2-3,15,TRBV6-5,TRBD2,TGTGCCAGCAGTTCAGCGGGAGGCCAGGCAGATACGCAGTATTTT,CASSSAGGQADTQYF
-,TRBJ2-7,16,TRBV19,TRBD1,TGTGCCAGTAGTATAGCCGGACAGGGCAAACGCTACGAGCAGTACTTC,CASSIAGQGKRYEQYF
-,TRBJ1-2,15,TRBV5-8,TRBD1,TGTGCCAGCAGCTTGTCGACAGGGGGCATCTATGGCTACACCTTC,CASSLSTGGIYGYTF
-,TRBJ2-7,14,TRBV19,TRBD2,TGTGCCAGTAGGGTATGGGCGGGAGAATACGAGCAGTACTTC,CASRVWAGEYEQYF
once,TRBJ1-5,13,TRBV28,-,TGTGCCAGCGGGGGGAATAGCAATCAGCCCCAGCATTTT,CASGGNSNQPQHF
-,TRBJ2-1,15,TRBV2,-,TGTGCCAGCAGTGAACACCCAGGAACCTACAATGAGCAGTTCTTC,CASSEHPGTYNEQFF
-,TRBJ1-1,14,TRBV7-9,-,TGTGCCAGCAGCCTCAAAACACTAAGCGCTGAAGCTTTCTTT,CASSLKTLSAEAFF
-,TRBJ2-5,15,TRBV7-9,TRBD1,TGTGCCAGCAGCTTCAACAGGGACAGGGGTATTACCCAGTACTTC,CASSFNRDRGITQYF
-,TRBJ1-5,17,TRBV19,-,TGTGCCAGTAGTATAGATGGTGGAGGGAATAGCAATCAGCCCCAGCATTTT,CASSIDGGGNSNQPQHF
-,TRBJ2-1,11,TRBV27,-,TGTGCCGGGCCCAGGTCGAATGAGCAGTTCTTC,CAGPRSNEQFF
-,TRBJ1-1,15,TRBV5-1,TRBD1,TGCGCCAGCAGCTCGGGGACAGGAATAAACACTGAAGCTTTCTTT,CASSSGTGINTEAFF
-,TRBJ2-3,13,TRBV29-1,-,TGCAGCGTTGACATAGGAGGGCCCGATACGCAGTATTTT,CSVDIGGPDTQYF
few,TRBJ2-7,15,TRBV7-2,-,TGTGCCAGCAGCTTAGGGTCCTTGAGCTCCTACGAGCAGTACTTC,CASSLGSLSSYEQYF
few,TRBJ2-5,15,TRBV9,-,TGTGCCAGCAGCGTAAGGGGGTCGGGCGTGGAGACCCAGTACTTC,CASSVRGSGVETQYF
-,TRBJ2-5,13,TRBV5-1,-,TGCGCCAGCAGCCCAGGTTCACAGGGGACCCAGTACTTC,CASSPGSQGTQYF
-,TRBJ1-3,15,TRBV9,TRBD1,TGTGCCAGCAGCTCTTACAGGGGGGAAGGAAACACCATATATTTT,CASSSYRGEGNTIYF
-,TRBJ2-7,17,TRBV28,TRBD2,TGTGCCAGCAGCCAGGGACTAGCAAGGACAAGCTCCTACGAGCAGTACTTC,CASSQGLARTSSYEQYF
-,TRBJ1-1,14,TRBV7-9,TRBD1,TGTGCCAGCAGCGGGCCGGGACAGGGGATTGAAGCTTTCTTT,CASSGPGQGIEAFF
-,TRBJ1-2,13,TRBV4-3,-,TGCGCCAGCAGCCAAGATGGGGGCGCAGGCTACACCTTC,CASSQDGGAGYTF
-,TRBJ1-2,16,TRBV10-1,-,TGCGCCAGCAGTGACAACCCCGACAGCAGTGTCCATGGCTACACCTTC,CASSDNPDSSVHGYTF
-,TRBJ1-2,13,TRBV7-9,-,TGTGCCAGCAGCGGCCGGGTCAACTATGGCTACACCTTC,CASSGRVNYGYTF
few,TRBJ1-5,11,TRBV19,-,TGTGCCAGTAGTTTTGGCGGGATGTGGCATTTT,CASSFGGMWHF
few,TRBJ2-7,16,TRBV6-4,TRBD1,TGTGCCAGCAGTACCGAGACAGGGACAGGGGTCTACGAGCAGTACTTC,CASSTETGTGVYEQYF
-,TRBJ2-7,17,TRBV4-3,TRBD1,TGCGCCAGCAGCCAAGCTACGGCACAGGGGGCATACTACGAGCAGTACTTC,CASSQATAQGAYYEQYF
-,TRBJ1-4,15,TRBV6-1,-,TGTGCCAGCAGTGGGACGGGAGGAGGTAGTGAAAAACTGTTTTTT,CASSGTGGGSEKLFF
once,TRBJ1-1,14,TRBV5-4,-,TGTGCCAGCAGCTTGAAGGGGCCGAACACTGAAGCTTTCTTT,CASSLKGPNTEAFF